This is a list of T cell receptor beta chains from one sample in a study of blood T cell repertoires in COVID-19. The method was immunoSEQ multiplex PCR; TCRdb's version includes in-frame clones alone and lacks a portion of them. The repertoire has about 440,000 clones, approximately 90% of them found once; the top ten carry roughly 12%. The sample taken for sequencing was peripheral blood. Receptors originate from a woman aged 45-60 years with COVID-19, enrolled during active disease. CDR3s include the opening cysteine and the closing phenylalanine or tryptophan. A D gene is named only where the DNA matches it firmly. The listing skips clone size in some rows; elsewhere it reads once, few, many or a size class.

>.|TRBV5-1|TRBJ2-5|TRBD2
CASSWTSRGGETQYF
TGCGCCAGCAGCTGGACTAGCCGCGGCGGAGAGACCCAGTACTTC
>.|TRBV6-5|TRBJ1-3|TRBD1
CASRDRGGNTIYF
TGTGCCAGCAGGGACAGGGGTGGAAACACCATATATTTT
>.|TRBV11-3|TRBJ2-3|TRBD2
CASSSRTSGGTDTQYF
TGTGCCAGCAGCTCAAGGACTAGCGGGGGTACAGATACGCAGTATTTT
>.|TRBV15|TRBJ1-4|TRBD1
CATSRDPGGVSEKLFF
TGTGCCACCAGCAGAGACCCAGGGGGCGTAAGTGAAAAACTGTTTTTT
>.|TRBV5-4|TRBJ2-2|.
CASGSLTANTGELFF
TGTGCCAGCGGTAGTCTGACAGCGAACACCGGGGAGCTGTTTTTT
>.|TRBV12-5|TRBJ1-2|.
CASGLVGGMGYGYTF
TGTGCTAGTGGTTTGGTAGGAGGGATGGGCTATGGCTACACCTTC
>few|TRBV19|TRBJ1-5|TRBD1
CASSIGRGPQPQHF
TGTGCCAGTAGTATAGGAAGGGGGCCTCAGCCCCAGCATTTT
>few|TRBV4-2|TRBJ1-3|TRBD1
CASSLRIRQGPGNTIYF
TGTGCCAGCAGCCTCCGAATACGACAGGGCCCTGGAAACACCATATATTTT
>.|TRBV5-4|TRBJ1-1|TRBD1
CASSLAWTGNTEAFF
TGTGCCAGCAGCTTGGCTTGGACAGGGAACACTGAAGCTTTCTTT
>.|TRBV4-2|TRBJ2-2|TRBD2
CASSQEASGGAITGELFF
TGTGCCAGCAGCCAAGAGGCTAGCGGGGGGGCAATCACCGGGGAGCTGTTTTTT
>once|TRBV5-1|TRBJ1-6|.
CASSSGQYDRQSSPLHF
TGCGCCAGCAGCTCAGGGCAATACGACAGGCAGTCTTCACCCCTCCACTTT
>.|TRBV28|TRBJ1-2|TRBD1
CASSLLQGPPYGYTF
TGTGCCAGCAGTTTACTACAGGGGCCGCCCTATGGCTACACCTTC
>.|TRBV5-1|TRBJ2-5|TRBD2
CASSSQTSGGETQYF
TGCGCCAGCAGCTCACAGACTAGCGGGGGCGAGACCCAGTACTTC
>.|TRBV6-5|TRBJ2-7|TRBD1
CASSSTGGGYEQYF
TGTGCCAGCAGTTCTACAGGGGGCGGCTACGAGCAGTACTTC
>.|TRBV6-2/TRBV6-3|TRBJ2-1|TRBD2
CASSPRLAGRASEQFF
TGTGCCAGCAGTCCCCGGCTAGCGGGGAGGGCAAGTGAGCAGTTCTTC
>.|TRBV19|TRBJ2-7|.
CASSISSTLQYEQYF
TGTGCCAGTAGTATATCGTCGACTCTCCAATACGAGCAGTACTTC
>.|TRBV6-4|TRBJ2-4|.
CASSDSRPGEGKNIQYF
TGTGCCAGCAGTGACTCGCGGCCAGGGGAAGGCAAAAACATTCAGTACTTC
>few|TRBV29-1|TRBJ1-2|.
CSVSGGNYGYTF
TGCAGCGTGTCGGGGGGTAACTATGGCTACACCTTC
>.|TRBV29-1|TRBJ2-3|.
CSVEGADTQYF
TGCAGCGTTGAGGGGGCTGATACGCAGTATTTT
>.|TRBV7-8|TRBJ2-3|.
CASSHATRSDTQYF
TGTGCCAGCAGCCACGCGACCAGGTCAGATACGCAGTATTTT
>.|TRBV29-1|TRBJ2-3|TRBD1
CSVRTGLDTQYF
TGCAGCGTGAGGACAGGGTTAGATACGCAGTATTTT
>.|TRBV30|TRBJ2-7|TRBD1
CARRATGVLKQYF
TGTGCCCGGAGAGCGACAGGGGTCCTAAAGCAGTACTTC
>.|TRBV6-5|TRBJ1-5|.
CASSPTVASNQPQHF
TGTGCCAGCAGCCCGACAGTAGCCAGCAATCAGCCCCAGCATTTT
>.|TRBV7-9|TRBJ1-5|.
CASSQTGQPQHF
TGTGCCAGCAGCCAGACTGGACAGCCCCAGCATTTT
>.|TRBV6-5|TRBJ1-5|.
CASSYSPNQPQHF
TGTGCCAGCAGTTATTCCCCTAATCAGCCCCAGCATTTT
>.|TRBV30|TRBJ1-3|TRBD1
CAYRQGPSSGNTIYF
TGTGCCTACAGACAGGGTCCCTCGAGTGGAAACACCATATATTTT
>.|TRBV29-1|TRBJ2-7|TRBD1
CSVRDSVYEQYF
TGCAGCGTTCGGGACAGCGTTTACGAGCAGTACTTC
>once|TRBV18|TRBJ1-5|.
CASSPSSNQPQHF
TGTGCCAGCTCGCCTAGTAGCAATCAGCCCCAGCATTTT
>.|TRBV13|TRBJ1-6|TRBD1
CASSLSGTGNSPLHF
TGTGCCAGCAGCTTATCCGGGACAGGGAATTCACCCCTCCACTTT
>many|TRBV7-2|TRBJ1-2|.
CASSSYRGYGYTF
TGTGCCAGCAGCTCCTACAGAGGGTATGGCTACACCTTC
>.|TRBV6-4|TRBJ1-6|.
CASSPPRQVAGCYSPLHF
TGTGCCAGCAGTCCCCCCAGACAGGTGGCCGGTTGTTATTCACCCCTCCACTTT
>.|TRBV6-5|TRBJ2-7|TRBD2
CASSSSGGREQYF
TGTGCCAGCAGTTCTAGCGGGGGACGCGAGCAGTACTTC
>few|TRBV7-9|TRBJ2-7|.
CASSHSPSYEQYF
TGTGCCAGCAGCCATTCCCCCTCCTACGAGCAGTACTTC
>.|TRBV7-2|TRBJ2-3|.
CASSQEVTDTQYF
TGTGCCAGCAGCCAGGAGGTGACAGATACGCAGTATTTT
>few|TRBV19|TRBJ2-1|.
CASQRDYNEQFF
TGTGCCAGCCAACGAGATTACAATGAGCAGTTCTTC
>.|TRBV2|TRBJ1-2|.
CASSTRGTEVGYTF
TGTGCCAGCAGTACCAGGGGCACCGAGGTGGGCTACACCTTC
>.|TRBV5-4|TRBJ1-2|.
CASSAHRRDGYTF
TGTGCCAGCAGCGCCCACCGACGGGATGGCTACACCTTC
>.|TRBV7-2|TRBJ1-1|.
CASSLGLRLNTEAFF
TGTGCCAGCAGCTTGGGACTGAGGTTAAACACTGAAGCTTTCTTT
>.|TRBV11-2|TRBJ2-1|TRBD1
CASSLSGQINEQFF
TGTGCCAGCAGCTTATCGGGACAGATCAATGAGCAGTTCTTC
>.|TRBV25-1|TRBJ2-3|TRBD2
CASSEYKGSGGAVDTQYF
TGTGCCAGCAGTGAATATAAGGGAAGCGGGGGGGCGGTAGATACGCAGTATTTT
>.|TRBV6-1|TRBJ2-3|.
CASSEGQAGTDTQYF
TGTGCCAGCAGTGAAGGACAGGCAGGGACAGATACGCAGTATTTT
>.|TRBV11-2|TRBJ1-1|.
CASSAGDTEAFF
TGTGCCAGCAGCGCAGGGGATACTGAAGCTTTCTTT
>.|TRBV13|TRBJ2-1|TRBD2
CASSFGRGVNEQFF
TGTGCCAGCAGCTTCGGGCGGGGGGTCAATGAGCAGTTCTTC
>.|TRBV19|TRBJ1-5|.
CASSETIQGDQPQHF
TGTGCCAGTAGTGAAACCATACAGGGTGATCAGCCCCAGCATTTT
>.|TRBV6-5|TRBJ1-2|.
CASSYSIGTQTRLF
TGTGCCAGCAGTTACTCGATCGGTACTCAGACCAGGCTCTTC
>.|TRBV6-5|TRBJ2-2|TRBD2
CASSSRGGAGELFF
TGTGCCAGCAGTTCCCGGGGAGGGGCCGGGGAGCTGTTTTTT
>.|TRBV27|TRBJ2-5|.
CASGTVTETQETQYF
TGTGCCAGCGGAACCGTGACAGAAACTCAAGAGACCCAGTACTTC
>.|TRBV28|TRBJ1-1|TRBD1
CASSQTGATNTEAFF
TGTGCCAGCAGTCAAACAGGGGCGACGAACACTGAAGCTTTCTTT
>.|TRBV4-2|TRBJ1-4|TRBD1
CASSPGQGGEKLFF
TGTGCCAGCAGCCCGGGACAGGGAGGGGAAAAACTGTTTTTT
>few|TRBV3-1/TRBV3-2|TRBJ1-2|.
CASSQSGNYGYTF
TGTGCCAGCAGCCAATCGGGGAACTATGGCTACACCTTC
>.|TRBV27|TRBJ2-7|.
CASISESYEQYF
TGTGCCAGCATTTCGGAGAGCTACGAGCAGTACTTC